Listed here are 22 T cell receptor beta chains from one sample, sequenced in a study of CD8+ T cells in alopecia areata. Reverse transcribed after extraction, RNA yielded cDNA as the sequencing template. Here immunoSEQ multiplex PCR was the method, and the copy in TCRdb shows in-frame clones only, minus some. Of hundreds of thousands of clones listed, around three fifths are singletons. Here the sequenced sample was CD4+ T cells sorted from blood, taken at week 0. The receptors were gathered from a human donor with alopecia areata.

This clone was counted only a few times. The chain has TRBV25-1 and TRBJ2-5, with 7 nucleotides matching TRBD1. V lost 2 bases and J lost 6; bases outside the gene matches: 3. Germline V gene sequence: CDR1 MGHDK, CDR2 SYGVNS. The CDR3 runs to 13 residues. The CDR3 sequence is CASSEPGGKTQYF. CDR3 DNA: TGTGCCAGCAGTGAACCAGGGGGAAAGACCCAGTACTTC.

This clone showed up just a few times. The chain recombines TRBV29-1 with TRBJ2-3; D is possibly TRBD1 (6 bases). CDR1 and CDR2 from the germline V gene are SQVTM and ANQGSEA. The CDR3 consists of 12 residues. Trimming removed 6 bases at V and 1 base at J, with 8 bases between. This CDR3 is CSVRQGTDTQYF. CDR3 bases: TGCAGCGTCAGACAGGGCACAGATACGCAGTATTTT.

The chain couples TRBV6-5 to TRBJ1-1; 9 bases align to TRBD1. Germline trimming cut 7 bases from V and 0 bases from J; bases unmatched to any gene: 0. The CDR3 loop spans 13 amino acids. Germline CDR1 and CDR2: MNHEY and SVGAGI. As DNA, the CDR3 is TGTGCCAGCAACAGGGGGCTGAACACTGAAGCTTTCTTT. Translated, it gives CASNRGLNTEAFF.

Only a few counts were recorded for this clone. The genes are TRBV7-9 and TRBJ2-1, with 8 bases matching TRBD1. The CDR3 consists of 15 residues. The V gene's germline CDR1 is SEHNR and CDR2 FQNEAQ (reference sequence). Losses at the gene ends were 1 base for V and 9 bases for J; bases not matched to a gene: 8. In DNA form, the CDR3 reads TGTGCCAGCAGCTTAGGGACAGGGTCAATCCGTGAGCAGTTCTTC. Its translation is CASSLGTGSIREQFF.

The chain carries TRBV6-1 and TRBJ2-4; D is perhaps TRBD1 (5 bases). The CDR3 consists of 16 residues. Germline loops: CDR1 MNHNS, CDR2 SASEGT. V was trimmed by 4 bases and J by 0 bases, leaving 13 bases between them. CDR3 coding DNA: TGTGCCAGCAGTGCCGACAGTCTATTAGCCAAAAACATTCAGTACTTC. It yields the protein CASSADSLLAKNIQYF.

The chain recombines TRBV19 with TRBJ1-2; 9 bases are shared with TRBD1. V gave up 3 bases and J gave up 7 bases; unmatched junction bases: 6. Germline lookup yields CDR1 LNHDA and CDR2 SQIVND (reference sequence). The CDR3 consists of 14 residues. The CDR3 nucleotides read TGTGCCAGTAGTATCCGGGACAGGGTCGTTGGCTACACCTTC. It is translated as CASSIRDRVVGYTF.

The chain joins TRBV4-2 to TRBJ1-1, with D perhaps matching TRBD1 (5 bases). V was shortened by 0 bases and J by 4 bases, with 9 bases between the two germline ends. This CDR3 has 14 amino acids. Germline CDR1 reads LGHNA; CDR2 reads YNFKEQ. The CDR3: CASSQEGGATEAFF. The CDR3 nucleotides are TGTGCCAGCAGCCAAGAGGGTGGGGCCACTGAAGCTTTCTTT.

This chain links TRBV2 with TRBJ1-2; no definite D call. Germline V CDR1 and CDR2: SNHLY, FYNNEI. The length of the CDR3 is 10 residues. V was trimmed by 6 bases and J by 7 bases, leaving 6 bases between them. The CDR3 loop is CASSGGGYTF. The CDR3 DNA follows: TGTGCCAGCAGCGGAGGTGGCTACACCTTC.

This clone was detected a few times. The chain combines TRBV6-1 with TRBJ2-7; no definite D call. The CDR3 is made up of 13 amino acids. CDR1 and CDR2 from the germline V gene are MNHNS and SASEGT. Deletions cut 4 bases from V and 2 bases from J, with 9 bases between. CDR3 protein: CASSVGRTYEQYF. The CDR3 nucleotides are TGTGCCAGCAGTGTAGGCAGAACCTACGAGCAGTACTTC.

V gene TRBV29-1 combines with J gene TRBJ2-1; no clear D. The CDR3 covers 12 residues. From germline, CDR1 is SQVTM and CDR2 ANQGSEA. The germline V and J ends were trimmed by 7 bases and 6 bases, with 13 bases remaining between them. As DNA, the CDR3 is TGCAGCGCCGGGCGCGATCGCAATGAGCAGTTCTTC. Amino acids: CSAGRDRNEQFF.

The chain has TRBV11-1 and TRBJ1-2; no clear D. The ends were cut back, 3 bases at V and 8 bases at J, with 13 bases in the middle. The germline CDR1 and CDR2 sequences are SGHAT and FQDESV (reference sequence). The CDR3 is 13 residues long. CDR3 amino acids: CASSLGLDGGYTF. The DNA for the CDR3 is TGTGCCAGCAGCTTGGGCCTTGACGGCGGCTACACCTTC.

This rearrangement joins TRBV7-9 to TRBJ2-7, with D tentatively TRBD1 or TRBD2 (5 bases each). This CDR3 comprises 13 residues. Germline lookup yields CDR1 SEHNR and CDR2 FQNEAQ (reference sequence). V lost 8 bases and J 2 bases, leaving 13 bases between the germline ends. Here the CDR3 DNA reads TGTGCCAGCGTCCGGGACGGGGCCTACGAGCAGTACTTC. Translating it yields CASVRDGAYEQYF.

The gene calls are TRBV11-2 and TRBJ1-1; 8 positions agree with TRBD1. CDR1 is SGHAT, CDR2 FQNNGV, per germline. The CDR3 length is 13 residues. V trimming: 3 bases; J trimming: 5 bases; junction bases outside the gene matches: 2. The CDR3 nucleotides read TGTGCCAGCAGCTTTACAGGGGGTACTGAAGCTTTCTTT. Its translation: CASSFTGGTEAFF.

The chain employs TRBV5-1 and TRBJ2-7; D remains ambiguous. CDR1 and CDR2 (germline): SGHRS, YFSETQ. V was clipped by 0 bases and J by 2 bases, with 9 bases between them. This CDR3 region has 14 residues. CDR3 protein: CASSLGPTPYEQYF. The CDR3, as DNA: TGCGCCAGCAGCTTGGGACCCACGCCCTACGAGCAGTACTTC.

The V and J genes are TRBV18 and TRBJ2-7, with a possible D match to TRBD1 (6 bases). Germline V lookup: CDR1 KGHSH, CDR2 LQKENI. The length of the CDR3 is 14 residues. The V gene lost 3 bases and the J gene lost 3 bases, with 12 bases spanning the gap. CDR3 coding DNA: TGTGCCAGCTCACCGGAGGCAGGGGACTACGAGCAGTACTTC. Amino acid sequence: CASSPEAGDYEQYF.

The V gene is TRBV4-1, the J gene TRBJ1-2; D not certain. This CDR3 has 14 amino acids. CDR1 is MGHRA and CDR2 is YSYEKL in the germline V gene. V lost 4 bases and J lost 7, with 16 bases in between. This chain's CDR3 is CASSPPGRIPGYTF. The CDR3 nucleotides are TGCGCCAGCAGCCCACCCGGGAGGATCCCTGGCTACACCTTC.

This clone has just one count. V and J are TRBV7-9 and TRBJ2-1, with 12 bases identical to TRBD2. The CDR3 is 16 residues long. The J segment lost 6 bases and the V segment lost 5 bases, leaving 8 bases of the junction unmatched. CDR1 is SEHNR, CDR2 FQNEAQ, per germline (reference sequence). The CDR3 DNA reads TGTGCCAGCAGCCACACTAGCGGGAGGACTATCAATGAGCAGTTCTTC. As protein: CASSHTSGRTINEQFF.

This clone was counted between two and nine times. The chain combines TRBV29-1 with TRBJ1-1; 8 bases line up with TRBD1. V lost 5 bases to trimming and J lost 5 bases; unmatched junction nucleotides: 4. Germline V CDR1 and CDR2: SQVTM, ANQGSEA. The CDR3 contains 12 residues. The CDR3 sequence is CSVRQGKTEAFF. Written as DNA, the CDR3 is TGCAGCGTTAGACAGGGGAAAACTGAAGCTTTCTTT.

The chain combines TRBV2 with TRBJ2-7; D gene uncertain. Germline values: CDR1 SNHLY, CDR2 FYNNEI. The V end lost 4 bases, the J end lost 3 bases, and 10 bases lay between the germline ends. This CDR3 has 13 amino acids. The DNA for the CDR3 is TGTGCCAGCAGTGTCGACACCTTCTACGAGCAGTACTTC. Translating it yields CASSVDTFYEQYF. Full variable domain (rest looked up from reference TRBV2 and TRBJ2-7): EPEVTQTPSHQVTQMGQEVILRCVPISNHLYFYWYRQILGQKVEFLVSFYNNEISEKSEIFDDQFSVERPDGSNFTLKIRSTKLEDSAMYFCASSVDTFYEQYFGPGTRLTVT.

Regarding this clone: One end of the junction fails to match germline, which may point to a read error. The chain joins TRBV29-1 to TRBJ1-2; the D is unclear. Germline values: CDR1 SQVTM, CDR2 ANQGSEA. The CDR3 runs to 11 residues. The CDR3 protein is CGGRANYGYTF. In DNA form, the CDR3 reads TGTGGAGGGCGGGCAAACTATGGCTACACCTTC.

The chain employs TRBV20-1 and TRBJ2-7; TRBD2 matches 7 bases. Trimming removed 5 bases from V and 4 bases from J; junction bases left unmatched: 2. The CDR3 runs 11 residues. The germline V gene encodes CDR1 DFQATT and CDR2 SNEGSKA (reference sequence). The CDR3 sequence is CSAGGGYEQYF. Here the CDR3 DNA reads TGCAGTGCTGGCGGGGGTTACGAGCAGTACTTC.

This clone was detected a few times. The chain uses TRBV30 and TRBJ1-6, with D unclear. Per the germline V gene, CDR1 is GTSNPN and CDR2 is SVGIG (reference sequence). This CDR3 comprises 13 residues. The ends were cut back, 5 bases at V and 5 bases at J, with 10 bases in the middle. CDR3 sequence: CAWSTQDNSPLHF. The CDR3 DNA sequence: TGTGCCTGGTCCACACAAGATAATTCACCCCTCCACTTT.